Described below is a single T cell receptor beta chain sequence and its context. Original handling: Nucleated cell number was recorded as an estimate derived from reference gene primer amplification. The protocol was immunoSEQ multiplex PCR, while the TCRdb copy is restricted to in-frame clones and leaves out a portion. V, J and clone size were drawn from that table, and D and trimming were deduced from the DNA. The table has fewer than 500,000 clones, 75% to 90% seen once. This sample stems from a study of blood T cell repertoires in COVID-19. In the study overall: Donors in the United States, Italy and Spain gave samples during acute or convalescent COVID-19. T cells, B-cell-depleted T cells, or PBMCs supplied cDNA or gDNA.

Trimming left V 1 base short and J 5 bases short, with 13 bases between. The CDR3 has 15 residues. Germline V lookup: CDR1 MGHRA, CDR2 YSYEKL. The sequencing input was peripheral blood. V gene TRBV4-1 combines with J gene TRBJ2-3; the D gene is possibly TRBD2 (6 bases). The TCR sequence derives from a woman in her 30s with acute or convalescent COVID-19. The CDR3 region has the DNA TGCGCCAGCAGCCAAGTGGCTAGCGCTGGAGATACGCAGTATTTT. It translates to CASSQVASAGDTQYF.